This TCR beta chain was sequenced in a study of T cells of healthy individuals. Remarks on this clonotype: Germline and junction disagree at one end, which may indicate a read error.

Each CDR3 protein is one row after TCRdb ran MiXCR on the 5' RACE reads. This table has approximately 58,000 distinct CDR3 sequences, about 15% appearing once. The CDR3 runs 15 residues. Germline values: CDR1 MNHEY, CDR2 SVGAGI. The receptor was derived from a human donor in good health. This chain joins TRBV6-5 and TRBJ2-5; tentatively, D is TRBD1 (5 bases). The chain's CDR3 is CASRKDDRYQETRYF. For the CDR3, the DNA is TGTGCCAGCAGGAAAGACGACAGATACCAAGAGACCCGGTACTTC.